This T cell receptor beta chain was observed in a study of blood T cell repertoires in COVID-19. Looking at the study overall: Italy, Spain and the United States were the sources of the convalescent and acute COVID-19 samples.

The V gene end was trimmed by 3 bases and the J gene end by 2 bases; junction bases not matched to a gene: 0. The CDR3 runs 13 residues. Germline loops: CDR1 GTSNPN, CDR2 SVGIG (reference sequence). Repertoires were generated with immunoSEQ multiplex PCR, while TCRdb's copy carries only in-frame clones and drops some. Among roughly 200,000 clones listed, about 90% were seen once. Specimen: peripheral blood. V is TRBV30 and J is TRBJ1-2; 10 bases are shared with TRBD1. This clonotype was obtained from a man aged 18 to 35 with active or convalescent COVID-19. CDR3 in DNA: TGTGCCTGGAGGGGACAGGGGAACTATGGCTACACCTTC. Its translation: CAWRGQGNYGYTF.